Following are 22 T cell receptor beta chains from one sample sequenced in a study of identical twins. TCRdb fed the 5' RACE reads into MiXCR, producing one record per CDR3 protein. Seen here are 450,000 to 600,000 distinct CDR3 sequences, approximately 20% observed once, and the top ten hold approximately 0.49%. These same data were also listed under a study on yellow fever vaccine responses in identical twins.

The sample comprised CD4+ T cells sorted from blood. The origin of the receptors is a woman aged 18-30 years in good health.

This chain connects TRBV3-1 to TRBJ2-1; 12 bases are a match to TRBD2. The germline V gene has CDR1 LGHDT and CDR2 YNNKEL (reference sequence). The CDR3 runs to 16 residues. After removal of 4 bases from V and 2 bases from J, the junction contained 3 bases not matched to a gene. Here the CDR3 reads CASSRTSGTAYNEQFF. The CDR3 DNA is TGTGCCAGCAGCCGGACTAGCGGGACCGCCTACAATGAGCAGTTCTTC.

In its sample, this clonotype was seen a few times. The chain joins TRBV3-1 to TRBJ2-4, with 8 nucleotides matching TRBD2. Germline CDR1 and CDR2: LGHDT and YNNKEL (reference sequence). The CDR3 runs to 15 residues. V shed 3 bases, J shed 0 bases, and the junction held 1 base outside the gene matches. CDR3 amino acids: CASSHLAGAKNIQYF. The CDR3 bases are TGTGCCAGCAGCCACCTAGCGGGAGCCAAAAACATTCAGTACTTC.

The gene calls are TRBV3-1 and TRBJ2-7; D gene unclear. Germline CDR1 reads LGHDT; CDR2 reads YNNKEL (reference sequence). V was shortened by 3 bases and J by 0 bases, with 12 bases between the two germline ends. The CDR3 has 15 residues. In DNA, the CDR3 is TGTGCCAGCAGCCATGGACCCGGCAGCTCCTACGAGCAGTACTTC. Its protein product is CASSHGPGSSYEQYF.

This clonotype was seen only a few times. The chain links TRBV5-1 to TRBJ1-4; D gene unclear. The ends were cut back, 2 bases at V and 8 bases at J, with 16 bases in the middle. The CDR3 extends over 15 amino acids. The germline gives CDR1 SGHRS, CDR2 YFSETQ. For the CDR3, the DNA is TGCGCCAGCAGCTTAGAGGGCGGAGCGGCGGAAAAACTGTTTTTT. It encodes CASSLEGGAAEKLFF. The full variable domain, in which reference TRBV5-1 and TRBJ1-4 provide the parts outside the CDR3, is KAGVTQTPRYLIKTRGQQVTLSCSPISGHRSVSWYQQTPGQGLQFLFEYFSETQRNKGNFPGRFSGRQFSNSRSEMNVSTLELGDSALYLCASSLEGGAAEKLFFGSGTQLSVL.

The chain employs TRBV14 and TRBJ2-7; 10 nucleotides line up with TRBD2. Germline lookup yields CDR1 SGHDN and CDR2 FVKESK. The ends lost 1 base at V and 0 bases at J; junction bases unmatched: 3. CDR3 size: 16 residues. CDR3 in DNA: TGTGCCAGCAGCCAAGGGAGCGGGGGGGGCTCCTACGAGCAGTACTTC. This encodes CASSQGSGGGSYEQYF.

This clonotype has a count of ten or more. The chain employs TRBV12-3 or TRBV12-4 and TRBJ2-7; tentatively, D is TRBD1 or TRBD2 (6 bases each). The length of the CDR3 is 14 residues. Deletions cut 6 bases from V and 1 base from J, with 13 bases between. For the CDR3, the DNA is TGTGCCAGCAGCCGAGGGGGAGGATCCTACGAGCAGTACGTC. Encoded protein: CASSRGGGSYEQYV.

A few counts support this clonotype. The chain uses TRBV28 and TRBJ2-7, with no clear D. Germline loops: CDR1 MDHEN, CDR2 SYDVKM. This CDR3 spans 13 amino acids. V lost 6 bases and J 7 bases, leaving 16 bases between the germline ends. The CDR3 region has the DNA TGTGCCAGCAGCTTTGGCGGATACGGAGAGCAGTACTTC. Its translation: CASSFGGYGEQYF.

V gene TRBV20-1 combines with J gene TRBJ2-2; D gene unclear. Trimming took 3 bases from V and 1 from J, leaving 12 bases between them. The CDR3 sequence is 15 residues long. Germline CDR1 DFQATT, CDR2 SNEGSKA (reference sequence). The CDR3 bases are TGCAGTGCTAGGGTGGCAGGAAGGAACACCGGGGAGCTGTTTTTT. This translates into CSARVAGRNTGELFF.

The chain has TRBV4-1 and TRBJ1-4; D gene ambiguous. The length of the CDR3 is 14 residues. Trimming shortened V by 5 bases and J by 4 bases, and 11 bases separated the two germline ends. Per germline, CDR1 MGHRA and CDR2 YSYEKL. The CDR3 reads CASSLVAINEKLFF. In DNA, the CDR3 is TGCGCCAGCAGCTTGGTGGCGATTAATGAAAAACTGTTTTTT.

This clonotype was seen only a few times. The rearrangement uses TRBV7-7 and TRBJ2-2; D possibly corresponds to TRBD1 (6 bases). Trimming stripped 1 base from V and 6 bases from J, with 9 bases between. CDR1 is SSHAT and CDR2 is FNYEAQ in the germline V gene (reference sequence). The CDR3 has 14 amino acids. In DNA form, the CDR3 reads TGTGCCAGCAGCTTAGGGGGGCTGGCCGGGGAGCTGTTTTTT. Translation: CASSLGGLAGELFF.

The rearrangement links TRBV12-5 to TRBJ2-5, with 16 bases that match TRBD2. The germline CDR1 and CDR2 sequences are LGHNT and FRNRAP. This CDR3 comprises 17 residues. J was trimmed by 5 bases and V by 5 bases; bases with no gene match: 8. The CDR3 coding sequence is TGTGCTAGTGGTCAGGGGACTAGCGGGGGGGCAGGGGAGACCCAGTACTTC. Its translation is CASGQGTSGGAGETQYF. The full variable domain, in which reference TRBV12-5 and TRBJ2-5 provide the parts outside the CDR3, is DARVTQTPRHKVTEMGQEVTMRCQPILGHNTVFWYRQTMMQGLELLAYFRNRAPLDDSGMPKDRFSAEMPDATLATLKIQPSEPRDSAVYFCASGQGTSGGAGETQYFGPGTRLLVL.

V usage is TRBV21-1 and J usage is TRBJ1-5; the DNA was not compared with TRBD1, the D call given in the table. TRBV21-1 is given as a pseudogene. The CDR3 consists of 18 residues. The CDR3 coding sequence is TGTGCCAGCAGCAAAAGGGGGGAAGCCGGACTCGGGGATCAGCCCCAGCATTTT. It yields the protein CASSKRGEAGLGDQPQHF.

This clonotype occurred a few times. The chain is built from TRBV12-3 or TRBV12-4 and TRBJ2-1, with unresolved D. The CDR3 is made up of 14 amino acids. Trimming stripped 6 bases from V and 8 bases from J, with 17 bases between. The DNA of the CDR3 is TGTGCCAGCAGCCTAGGGTCGAGCGTGGATGAGCAGTTCTTC. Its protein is CASSLGSSVDEQFF.

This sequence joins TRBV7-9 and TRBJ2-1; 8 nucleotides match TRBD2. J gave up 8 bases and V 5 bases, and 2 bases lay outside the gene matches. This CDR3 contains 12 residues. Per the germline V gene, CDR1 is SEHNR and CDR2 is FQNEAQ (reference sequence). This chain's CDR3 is CASSTGGDEQFF. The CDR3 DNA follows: TGTGCCAGCAGCACGGGGGGGGATGAGCAGTTCTTC.

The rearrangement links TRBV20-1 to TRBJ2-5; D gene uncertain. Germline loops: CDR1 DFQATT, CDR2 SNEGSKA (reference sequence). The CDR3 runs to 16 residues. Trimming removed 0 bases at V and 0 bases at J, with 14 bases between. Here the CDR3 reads CSARDLAENYQETQYF. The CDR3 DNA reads TGCAGTGCTAGAGATTTGGCAGAAAACTACCAAGAGACCCAGTACTTC.

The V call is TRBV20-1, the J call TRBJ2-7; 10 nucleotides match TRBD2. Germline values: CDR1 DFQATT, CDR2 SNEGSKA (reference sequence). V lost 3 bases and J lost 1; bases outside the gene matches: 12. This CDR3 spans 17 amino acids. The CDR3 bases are TGCAGTGCTAGTTCGTTGCTTTCTAGCGGGAGTTCCTACGAGCAGTACTTC. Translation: CSASSLLSSGSSYEQYF.

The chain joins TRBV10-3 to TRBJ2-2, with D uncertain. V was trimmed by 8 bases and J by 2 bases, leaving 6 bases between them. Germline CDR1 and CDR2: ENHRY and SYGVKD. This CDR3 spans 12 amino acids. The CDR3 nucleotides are TGTGCCATCGCCCAAAACACCGGGGAGCTGTTTTTT. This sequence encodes CAIAQNTGELFF.

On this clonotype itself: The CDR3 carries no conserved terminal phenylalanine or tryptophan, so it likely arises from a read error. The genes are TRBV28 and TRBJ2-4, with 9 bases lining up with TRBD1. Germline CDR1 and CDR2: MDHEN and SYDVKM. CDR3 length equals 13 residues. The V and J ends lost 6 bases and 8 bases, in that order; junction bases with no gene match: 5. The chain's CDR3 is CASRWTGVDIQYL. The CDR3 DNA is TGTGCCAGCAGATGGACAGGGGTGGACATTCAGTACCTC.

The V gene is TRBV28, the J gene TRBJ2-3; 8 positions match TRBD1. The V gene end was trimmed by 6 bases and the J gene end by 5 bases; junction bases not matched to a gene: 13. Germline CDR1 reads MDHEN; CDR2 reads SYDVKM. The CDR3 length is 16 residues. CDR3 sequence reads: CASSLTPGTGGDTQYF. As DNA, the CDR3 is TGTGCCAGCAGCCTTACCCCCGGGACAGGAGGAGATACGCAGTATTTT.

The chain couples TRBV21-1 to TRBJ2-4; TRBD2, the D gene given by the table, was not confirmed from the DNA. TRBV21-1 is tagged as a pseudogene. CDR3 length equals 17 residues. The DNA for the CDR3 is TGTGCCAGCAGCATAAGAGTTACTAGCGGGGGCCAAAACATTCAGTACTTC. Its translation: CASSIRVTSGGQNIQYF.

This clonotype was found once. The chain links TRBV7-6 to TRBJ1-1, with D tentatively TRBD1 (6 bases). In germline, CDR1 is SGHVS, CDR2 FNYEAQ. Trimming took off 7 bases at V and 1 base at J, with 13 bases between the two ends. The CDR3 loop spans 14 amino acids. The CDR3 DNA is TGTGCCAGCACGCGAGGGACAAAGAACACTGAAGCTTTCTTT. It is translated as CASTRGTKNTEAFF.

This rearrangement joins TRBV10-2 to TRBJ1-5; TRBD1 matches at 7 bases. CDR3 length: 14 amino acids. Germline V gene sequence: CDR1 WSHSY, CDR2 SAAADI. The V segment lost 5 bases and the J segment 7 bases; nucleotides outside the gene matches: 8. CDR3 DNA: TGCGCCAGCAGTCCGACAGGGTCTGGACAGCCCCAGCATTTT. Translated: CASSPTGSGQPQHF.